These 5 T cell receptor beta chains came from one sample sequenced in a study of blood T cell repertoires in COVID-19. Only in-frame clones appear in the TCRdb table, and some are missing; sequencing was by immunoSEQ multiplex PCR. Of about 50,000 clones detected, around nine tenths appear once; the ten largest clones hold 3.9%. Sequencing input: peripheral blood. These TCRs come from a human donor in a cohort sampled during active COVID-19.

The CDR3 loop reads CASSRDRVGNQPQHF. The CDR3, as DNA: TGTGCCAGCAGCCGAGACAGGGTGGGCAATCAGCCCCAGCATTTT. V gene TRBV7-9 combines with J gene TRBJ1-5; 7 bases align to TRBD1. V lost 5 bases, J lost 2 bases, and 6 bases stayed unmatched. The length of the CDR3 is 15 residues. CDR1 SEHNR and CDR2 FQNEAQ come from the germline V gene (reference sequence).

The genes are TRBV9 and TRBJ2-6; TRBD2 is a possible D gene (6 bases). Trimming cost V 5 bases and J 0 bases, with 9 bases left between them. The germline gives CDR1 SGDLS, CDR2 YYNGEE. The CDR3 is 15 amino acids. This CDR3 is CASRAGSSGANVLTF. The CDR3 nucleotides are TGTGCCAGCAGGGCCGGGAGCTCTGGGGCCAACGTCCTGACTTTC.

V and J are TRBV5-4 and TRBJ2-7, with D possibly matching TRBD1 (5 bases). The CDR3 has 13 amino acids. Germline assignment: CDR1 SGHNT and CDR2 YYREEE (reference sequence). Trimming pared 6 bases from V and 1 base from J, leaving 11 bases between. This chain's CDR3 is CASTIQESYEQYF. Here the CDR3 DNA reads TGTGCCAGCACCATACAGGAGTCCTACGAGCAGTACTTC.

V and J are TRBV27 and TRBJ1-1, with D possibly matching TRBD1 (5 bases). The germline gives CDR1 MNHEY, CDR2 SMNVEV (reference sequence). V dropped 6 bases and J dropped 1 base, with 9 bases sitting between them. The CDR3 loop spans 13 amino acids. CDR3 DNA sequence: TGTGCCAGCAGAGGGGTGGGGAACACTGAAGCTTTCTTT. Encoded protein: CASRGVGNTEAFF.

The rearrangement joins TRBV2 to TRBJ1-5; 7 bases agree with TRBD1. V shed 7 bases and J 7 bases; nucleotides not matched to a gene: 7. The CDR3 runs to 13 residues. Germline V gene lookup returns CDR1 SNHLY and CDR2 FYNNEI. Here the CDR3 reads CASKGAQVQPQHF. In nucleotides, the CDR3 is TGTGCCAGCAAGGGGGCGCAGGTCCAGCCCCAGCATTTT.